This T cell receptor beta chain originates from a study of blood T cell repertoires in COVID-19. Study overall: Samples came from the United States, Italy and Spain, spanning acute and convalescent COVID-19.

TCRdb's copy holds only in-frame clones and misses some; the assay was immunoSEQ multiplex PCR. The data contain about 380,000 clones, around 85% of them singletons. This CDR3 is built from 14 residues. V trimming: 2 bases; J trimming: 7 bases; junction bases outside the gene matches: 5. The germline V gene has CDR1 SGDLS and CDR2 YYNGEE. This TCR was sampled from a woman under 30 with acute or convalescent COVID-19. Sequences were obtained from peripheral blood. This rearrangement joins TRBV9 to TRBJ2-7, with TRBD2 matching 11 bases. CDR3 DNA sequence: TGTGCCAGCAGCGTTAGCGGGAGGGTTCAAGAGCAGTACTTC. This translates into CASSVSGRVQEQYF.